Below, 31 T cell receptor beta chains from the same sample are listed, as sequenced in a study of T cells in Graves' hyperthyroidism and ophthalmopathy. RNA transcripts provided the source from which TCR beta CDR3 regions were amplified. The TCR CDR3 first-round RT-PCR relied on the HTBI primer set. Each CDR3 protein gets one entry after TCRdb re-called the multiplex PCR reads with MiXCR. The table has hundreds of thousands of distinct CDR3 sequences, roughly a sixth seen once. The source material was blood. The receptors were sampled from a woman in her 40s with Graves' ophthalmopathy.

In its sample, this clonotype was seen many times. The chain has TRBV11-1 and TRBJ1-4, with D possibly TRBD1 on 6 matching bases. The CDR3 consists of 15 residues. From germline, CDR1 is SGHAT and CDR2 FQDESV (reference sequence). V lost 2 bases and J 3 bases, leaving 10 bases between the germline ends. The CDR3 loop is CASSLLDSPNEKLFF. The CDR3 nucleotides are TGTGCCAGCAGCTTATTGGACAGCCCTAATGAAAAACTGTTTTTT.

The rearrangement joins TRBV6-2 or TRBV6-3 to TRBJ2-3; 11 nucleotides line up with TRBD2. The length of the CDR3 is 19 residues. Germline CDR1 and CDR2: MNHEY and SVGEGT. The V gene end was trimmed by 2 bases and the J gene end by 4 bases; junction bases not matched to a gene: 14. The CDR3 coding sequence is TGTGCCAGCAGTTACGTCCAGGCGATAGCGGGAGGGCCATCAGATACGCAGTATTTT. Protein sequence: CASSYVQAIAGGPSDTQYF.

This clonotype was counted ten times or more. The rearrangement uses TRBV18 and TRBJ1-1; D is ambiguous. Germline V CDR1 and CDR2: KGHSH, LQKENI. The CDR3 is 12 amino acids. V lost 4 bases to trimming and J lost 8 bases, with 11 bases between them. The CDR3 nucleotides are TGTGCCAGCTCACAATCAGACGGAGAAGCTTTCTTT. It translates to CASSQSDGEAFF.

This chain links TRBV7-6 with TRBJ2-7; D is possibly TRBD2 (7 bases). The germline gives CDR1 SGHVS, CDR2 FNYEAQ. Between the trimmed V and J ends, which lost 8 bases and 0 bases, there was a span of 11 bases. The CDR3 runs to 13 residues. DNA for the CDR3: TGTGCCAGCGGGGGCGGGGGCTCCTACGAGCAGTACTTC. Amino acid sequence: CASGGGGSYEQYF.

This sequence joins TRBV19 and TRBJ1-5; no reliable D call. The germline V gene encodes CDR1 LNHDA and CDR2 SQIVND (reference sequence). The length of the CDR3 is 16 residues. V was clipped by 6 bases and J by 1 base, with 16 bases between them. In nucleotides, the CDR3 is TGTGCCAGTAGGGCTTCCCACGTTGGCAGCAATCAGCCCCAGCATTTT. It yields the protein CASRASHVGSNQPQHF. The whole variable domain, remainder taken from reference TRBV19 and TRBJ1-5, is DGGITQSPKYLFRKEGQNVTLSCEQNLNHDAMYWYRQDPGQGLRLIYYSQIVNDFQKGDIAEGYSVSREKKESFPLTVTSAQKNPTAFYLCASRASHVGSNQPQHFGDGTRLSIL.

The chain uses TRBV6-1 and TRBJ1-2, with D perhaps matching TRBD1 (6 bases). This CDR3 has 13 residues. Deletions cut 5 bases from V and 8 bases from J, with 15 bases between. CDR1 and CDR2 from the germline V gene are MNHNS and SASEGT. The CDR3 DNA is TGTGCCAGCAGTACCTCCACAGGGTGGGGCTACACCTTC. It codes for CASSTSTGWGYTF.

The chain has TRBV7-9 and TRBJ2-3, with 7 bases that match TRBD2. The ends lost 5 bases at V and 4 bases at J; junction bases unmatched: 12. This CDR3 region has 16 residues. Per germline, CDR1 SEHNR and CDR2 FQNEAQ (reference sequence). The CDR3 DNA sequence: TGTGCCAGCAGCCCCCTTTGGGGACTATCGGCAGATACGCAGTATTTT. Translated: CASSPLWGLSADTQYF.

This clonotype occurred a few times. The CDR3 sequence: CASSLAKTANYGYTF. CDR3 in DNA: TGTGCCAGCAGCTTAGCTAAGACAGCAAACTATGGCTACACCTTC. This chain uses TRBV7-2 with TRBJ1-2; TRBD1 might be the D (5 bases). Germline V CDR1 and CDR2: SGHTA, FQGNSA. This CDR3 contains 15 residues. V was trimmed by 0 bases and J by 2 bases, leaving 10 bases between them.

This chain connects TRBV11-2 to TRBJ2-7, with 10 bases lining up with TRBD1. Per germline, CDR1 SGHAT and CDR2 FQNNGV. The CDR3 length is 14 residues. V was clipped by 4 bases and J by 7 bases; unmatched bases: 7. The CDR3: CASSSGQGWGEQYF. As DNA, the CDR3 is TGTGCCAGCAGCTCGGGACAGGGGTGGGGGGAGCAGTACTTC.

The chain is built from TRBV7-9 and TRBJ2-3; TRBD2 agrees at 13 bases. Germline V gene lookup returns CDR1 SEHNR and CDR2 FQNEAQ (reference sequence). CDR3 length: 17 residues. The trim removed 2 bases at V and 4 bases at J, leaving 6 bases unmatched. The CDR3 is CASSLMGLAGTADTQYF. The CDR3 bases are TGTGCCAGCAGCTTAATGGGACTAGCGGGAACGGCAGATACGCAGTATTTT.

The chain combines TRBV28 with TRBJ2-7; possible D gene TRBD1, 5 bases. The length of the CDR3 is 14 residues. V was pared by 2 bases and J by 0 bases, with 8 bases between. CDR1 and CDR2 (germline): MDHEN, SYDVKM. The CDR3, as DNA: TGTGCCAGCAGTTTAAGTAGGGGCTCCTACGAGCAGTACTTC. This codes for CASSLSRGSYEQYF.

For this clonotype: The germline gene is not matched at one end of the junction; a read error may be the cause. This sequence joins TRBV7-9 and TRBJ2-5, with 8 bases fitting TRBD2. Germline V CDR1 and CDR2: SEHNR, FQNEAQ (reference sequence). This CDR3 has 13 residues. DNA of the CDR3: TGTGCCAGCAGCGTAGCGGGGAAAGAGACCCAGTACTTC. Translation: CASSVAGKETQYF.

To note about this clonotype: A clone one base away is much larger, so this may be a read error. The V and J genes are TRBV2 and TRBJ1-4, with D perhaps matching TRBD1 (5 bases). The germline CDR1 and CDR2 sequences are SNHLY and FYNNEI. This CDR3 is built from 12 residues. The CDR3 spells CASMKGDEKLVF. The CDR3, as DNA: TGTGCCAGCATGAAAGGGGACGAAAAACTGGTTTTT.

This clonotype has a count of ten or more. This chain connects TRBV14 to TRBJ2-2, with 11 bases that match TRBD2. The CDR3 is 18 residues long. Germline CDR1 reads SGHDN; CDR2 reads FVKESK. The J segment lost 2 bases and the V segment lost 3 bases, leaving 8 bases of the junction unmatched. The CDR3 DNA reads as TGTGCCAGCAGCCACCCCGGGACTAGCGGCTCTAACACCGGGGAGCTGTTTTTT. This encodes CASSHPGTSGSNTGELFF.

The chain is built from TRBV29-1 and TRBJ1-1, with D possibly TRBD1 on 6 matching bases. V was shortened by 0 bases and J by 7 bases, with 12 bases between the two germline ends. The CDR3 extends over 13 amino acids. Germline V CDR1 and CDR2: SQVTM, ANQGSEA. DNA of the CDR3: TGCAGCGTTGAAGATACGGGACAAAGTGAAGCTTTCTTT. This sequence encodes CSVEDTGQSEAFF.

This clonotype was detected many times. The chain joins TRBV27 to TRBJ2-7; D is possibly TRBD2 (5 bases). This CDR3 spans 13 amino acids. The V and J ends lost 6 bases and 1 base respectively, with 10 bases between them. Germline V gives CDR1 MNHEY, CDR2 SMNVEV (reference sequence). The CDR3 here is CASSFSGSYEQYF. Written as DNA, the CDR3 is TGTGCCAGCAGCTTTTCGGGGTCCTACGAGCAGTACTTC.

This clonotype came up many times. The chain couples TRBV28 to TRBJ2-7, with TRBD2 identical over 9 bases. Losses at the gene ends were 8 bases for V and 0 bases for J; bases not matched to a gene: 5. The V gene's germline CDR1 is MDHEN and CDR2 SYDVKM. The CDR3 consists of 14 residues. CDR3 residues: CASYSGSPSYEQYF. CDR3 nucleotides: TGTGCCAGCTATAGCGGGAGCCCCTCCTACGAGCAGTACTTC.

About this clonotype itself: Just one base apart from a much larger clone, this may be a read error. The chain recombines TRBV6-2 or TRBV6-3 with TRBJ2-3; the D gene is possibly TRBD1 (5 bases). CDR3 length: 16 amino acids. Trimming took 5 bases from V and 2 from J, leaving 17 bases between them. The V gene's germline CDR1 is MNHEY and CDR2 SVGEGT. CDR3 bases: TGTGCCAGCAGTCCCCTACTTGGGGCGGTCACAGATACGCAGTATTTT. Protein product: CASSPLLGAVTDTQYF.

This clonotype has at least ten counts. The V and J genes are TRBV7-2 and TRBJ2-3; 13 bases align to TRBD2. The V gene's germline CDR1 is SGHTA and CDR2 FQGNSA. The junction had 16 bases not matched to a gene; V was cut back by 2 bases and J by 2 bases. The CDR3 contains 21 residues. DNA for the CDR3: TGTGCCAGCAGCTTAAAAGGTTCGGGACTAGCGGGGTACCTCATCACAGATACGCAGTATTTT. Translating gives CASSLKGSGLAGYLITDTQYF.

In this sample, this clonotype turned up many times. V usage is TRBV6-1 and J usage is TRBJ1-2; no clear D. This CDR3 is 13 amino acids long. V was shortened by 5 bases and J by 4 bases, with 11 bases between the two germline ends. Germline assignment: CDR1 MNHNS and CDR2 SASEGT. CDR3 in amino acids: CASSRVAGYGYTF. CDR3 coding DNA: TGTGCCAGCAGTAGGGTAGCGGGCTATGGCTACACCTTC.

In nucleotides, the CDR3 is TGTGCCAGCAGCCATCTAGCGGGGGCGAACACCGGGGAGCTGTTTTTT. Amino acids: CASSHLAGANTGELFF. The chain combines TRBV14 with TRBJ2-2; 10 bases align to TRBD2. CDR3 length: 16 amino acids. V shed 3 bases, J shed 0 bases, and the junction held 1 base outside the gene matches. CDR1 and CDR2 from the germline V gene are SGHDN and FVKESK.

The table lists this clonotype with a few counts. CDR3 sequence: CASSFLPGQGSTGELFF. The CDR3 DNA sequence: TGCGCCAGCAGCTTCCTTCCGGGACAGGGTAGCACCGGGGAGCTGTTTTTT. This chain links TRBV5-1 with TRBJ2-2; 9 positions agree with TRBD1. The CDR3 spans 17 residues. Trimming removed 2 bases from V and 4 bases from J; junction bases left unmatched: 9. Germline values: CDR1 SGHRS, CDR2 YFSETQ. Combining the CDR3 with reference TRBV5-1 and TRBJ2-2 gives the whole variable domain KAGVTQTPRYLIKTRGQQVTLSCSPISGHRSVSWYQQTPGQGLQFLFEYFSETQRNKGNFPGRFSGRQFSNSRSEMNVSTLELGDSALYLCASSFLPGQGSTGELFFGEGSRLTVL.

On this clonotype itself: A much larger clone sits a single nucleotide away, making a read error possible. The J gene is TRBJ2-1, the V gene TRBV20-1; perhaps TRBD1 as D (6 bases). The CDR3 is 15 amino acids. With 6 bases removed from V and 10 bases from J, the gap between germline ends came to 25 bases. Germline values: CDR1 DFQATT, CDR2 SNEGSKA (reference sequence). CDR3 in DNA: TGCAGTGCGCCGATCGGGGACACCGTGTGGTACGAGCAGTTCTTC. This translates into CSAPIGDTVWYEQFF.

This clonotype has just a few counts. The genes are TRBV28 and TRBJ1-1; maybe TRBD1 (5 bases). CDR1 is MDHEN, CDR2 SYDVKM, per germline. V lost 7 bases and J lost 2, with 20 bases in between. This CDR3 spans 16 amino acids. This CDR3 is CASTPLGGGYNTEAFF. Written as DNA, the CDR3 is TGTGCCAGCACCCCGTTGGGGGGAGGTTATAACACTGAAGCTTTCTTT.

This clonotype was seen more than once but under ten times. The J gene is TRBJ2-7, the V gene TRBV29-1; D remains unclear. Germline CDR1 SQVTM, CDR2 ANQGSEA. V shed 7 bases and J shed 4 bases, with 14 bases lying between them. This CDR3 is 12 amino acids long. As DNA, the CDR3 is TGCAGCGCCTACCGCGACGGTTACGAGCAGTACTTC. Protein: CSAYRDGYEQYF.

This clonotype occurred a few times. The rearrangement uses TRBV10-3 and TRBJ1-4; D gene uncertain. In germline, CDR1 is ENHRY, CDR2 SYGVKD. V lost 0 bases and J 4 bases, leaving 9 bases between the germline ends. This CDR3 is built from 15 residues. The CDR3 coding sequence is TGTGCCATCAGTGAGTCGGGAGGGCGTAATGAAAAACTGTTTTTT. Amino acids: CAISESGGRNEKLFF.

This clonotype has just a few counts. The rearrangement uses TRBV7-8 and TRBJ1-5; D not resolved. Germline assignment: CDR1 SGHVS and CDR2 FQNEAQ. Trimming pared 1 base from V and 4 bases from J, leaving 17 bases between. This CDR3 contains 17 residues. CDR3 DNA: TGTGCCAGCAGCTTAGAAAGATACCGGGCCCAAAATCAGCCCCAGCATTTT. Its protein product is CASSLERYRAQNQPQHF.

In this sample, this clonotype turned up many times. The chain is built from TRBV2 and TRBJ1-5; a weak D match, TRBD1 (5 bases). Germline CDR1 SNHLY, CDR2 FYNNEI. The CDR3 runs to 14 residues. V was shortened by 8 bases and J by 2 bases, with 13 bases between the two germline ends. The CDR3 bases are TGTGCCAGCCAAGGGGTTGTTGGCAATCAGCCCCAGCATTTT. Its protein product is CASQGVVGNQPQHF.

This chain connects TRBV12-3 or TRBV12-4 to TRBJ1-2; D remains ambiguous. V dropped 6 bases and J dropped 4 bases, with 12 bases sitting between them. CDR3 length: 13 amino acids. The CDR3 region has the DNA TGTGCCAGCAGCCAGAAACGGGGCTATGGCTACACCTTC. Its translation: CASSQKRGYGYTF.

The genes are TRBV7-9 and TRBJ2-7, with TRBD2 matching over 11 bases. V was clipped by 4 bases and J by 4 bases; unmatched bases: 9. Germline V CDR1 and CDR2: SEHNR, FQNEAQ (reference sequence). CDR3 length equals 16 residues. In nucleotides, the CDR3 is TGTGCCAGCAGCTCCCCGGAGGCTAGCGGGAGGTACGAGCAGTACTTC. Protein: CASSSPEASGRYEQYF.

In its sample, this clonotype was seen many times. This chain joins TRBV12-3 or TRBV12-4 and TRBJ1-1; no clear D. Deletions cut 3 bases from V and 1 base from J, with 9 bases between. The CDR3 contains 14 residues. The DNA of the CDR3 is TGTGCCAGCAGTTTCCGGACGGAGAACACTGAAGCTTTCTTT. It specifies CASSFRTENTEAFF.